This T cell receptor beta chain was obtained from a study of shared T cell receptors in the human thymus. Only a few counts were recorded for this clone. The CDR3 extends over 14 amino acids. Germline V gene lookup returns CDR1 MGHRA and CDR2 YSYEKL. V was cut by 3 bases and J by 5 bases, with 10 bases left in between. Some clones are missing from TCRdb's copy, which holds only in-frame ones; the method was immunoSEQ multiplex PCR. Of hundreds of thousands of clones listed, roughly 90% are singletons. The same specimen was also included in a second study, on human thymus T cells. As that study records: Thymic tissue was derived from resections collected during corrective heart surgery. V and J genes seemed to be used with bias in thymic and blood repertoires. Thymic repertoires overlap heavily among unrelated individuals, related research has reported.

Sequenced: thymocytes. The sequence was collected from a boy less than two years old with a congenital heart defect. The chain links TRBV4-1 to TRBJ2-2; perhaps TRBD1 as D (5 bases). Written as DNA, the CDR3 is TGCGCCAGCAGCCATACACAGGTGACCGGGGAGCTGTTTTTT. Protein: CASSHTQVTGELFF.